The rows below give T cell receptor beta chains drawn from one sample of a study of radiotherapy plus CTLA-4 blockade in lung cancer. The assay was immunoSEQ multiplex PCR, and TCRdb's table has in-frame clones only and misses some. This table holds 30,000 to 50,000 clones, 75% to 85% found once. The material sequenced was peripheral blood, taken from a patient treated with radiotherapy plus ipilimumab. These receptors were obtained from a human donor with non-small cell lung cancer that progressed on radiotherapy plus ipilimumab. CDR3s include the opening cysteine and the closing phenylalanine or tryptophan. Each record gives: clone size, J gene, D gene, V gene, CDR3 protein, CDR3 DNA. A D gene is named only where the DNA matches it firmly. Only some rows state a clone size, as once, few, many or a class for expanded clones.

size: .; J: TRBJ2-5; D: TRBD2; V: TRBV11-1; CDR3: CASSSLTSGAGQETQYF; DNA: TGTGCCAGCAGCTCATTGACGAGCGGGGCCGGGCAAGAGACCCAGTACTTC
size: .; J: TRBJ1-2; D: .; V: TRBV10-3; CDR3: CAISESQDYGYTF; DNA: TGTGCCATCAGTGAGTCACAGGACTATGGCTACACCTTC
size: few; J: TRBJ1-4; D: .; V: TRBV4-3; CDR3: CASSQDIGGLRGGEKLFF; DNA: TGCGCCAGCAGCCAAGATATCGGGGGGCTGAGGGGAGGTGAAAAACTGTTTTTT
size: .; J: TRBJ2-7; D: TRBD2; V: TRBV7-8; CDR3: CASSLLRGGLYEQYF; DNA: TGTGCCAGCAGCTTACTGCGCGGGGGGTTATACGAGCAGTACTTC
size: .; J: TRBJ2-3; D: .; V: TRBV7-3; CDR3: CASSQQGPGTDTQYF; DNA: TGTGCCAGCAGCCAACAGGGTCCGGGCACAGATACGCAGTATTTT
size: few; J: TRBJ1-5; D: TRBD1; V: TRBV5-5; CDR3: CASNPTGDENQPQHF; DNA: TGTGCCAGCAACCCGACAGGGGACGAGAATCAGCCCCAGCATTTT
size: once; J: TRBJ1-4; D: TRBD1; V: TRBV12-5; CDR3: CASGLVGDRLSKLFF; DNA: TGTGCTAGTGGTTTGGTTGGGGACAGGCTCTCCAAACTGTTTTTT
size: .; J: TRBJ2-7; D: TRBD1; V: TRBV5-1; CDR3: CASSLGQGEQYF; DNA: TGCGCCAGCAGCTTGGGACAGGGGGAGCAGTACTTC
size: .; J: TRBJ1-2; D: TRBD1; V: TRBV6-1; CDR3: CASRETGGNGYTF; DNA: TGTGCCAGCAGAGAGACAGGGGGCAATGGCTACACCTTC
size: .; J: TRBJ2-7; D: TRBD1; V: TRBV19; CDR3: CASSSNRGSYEQYF; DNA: TGTGCCAGTAGTTCGAACAGGGGTTCCTACGAGCAGTACTTC
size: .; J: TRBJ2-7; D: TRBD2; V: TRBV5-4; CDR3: CAMSRVTSGGSAGHEQYF; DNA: TGTGCCATGAGCCGGGTGACTAGCGGGGGGTCTGCGGGGCACGAGCAGTACTTC
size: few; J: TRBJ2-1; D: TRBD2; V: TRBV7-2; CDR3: CASSSTGLAGGYNEQFF; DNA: TGTGCCAGCAGCTCCACGGGACTAGCGGGGGGCTACAATGAGCAGTTCTTC
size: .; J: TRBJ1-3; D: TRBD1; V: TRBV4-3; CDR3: CASSQDGTGFGNTIYF; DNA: TGCGCCAGCAGCCAAGATGGGACAGGGTTTGGAAACACCATATATTTT
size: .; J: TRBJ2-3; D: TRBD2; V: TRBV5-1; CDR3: CASMLAGVRDTQYF; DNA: TGCGCCAGCATGCTAGCGGGGGTCCGAGATACGCAGTATTTT
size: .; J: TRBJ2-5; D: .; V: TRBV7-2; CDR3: CASSLGPVQETQYF; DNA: TGTGCCAGCAGCTTAGGCCCGGTCCAAGAGACCCAGTACTTC
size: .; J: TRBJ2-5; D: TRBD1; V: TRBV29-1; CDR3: CSVDEGAGETQYF; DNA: TGCAGCGTTGATGAGGGGGCCGGAGAGACCCAGTACTTC
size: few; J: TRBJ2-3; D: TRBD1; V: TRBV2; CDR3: CASSEGGQGTDTQYF; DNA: TGTGCCAGCAGTGAAGGGGGACAGGGCACAGATACGCAGTATTTT
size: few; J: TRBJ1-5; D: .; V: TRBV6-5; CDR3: CASSYRRVDSNQPQHF; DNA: TGTGCCAGCAGTTACCGCAGGGTCGATAGCAATCAGCCCCAGCATTTT